The 12 T cell receptor beta chains reported below all come from one sample, sequenced in a study of blood T cell repertoires in COVID-19. Using immunoSEQ multiplex PCR, the repertoire was profiled, and TCRdb retains in-frame clones only, with some absent. The table has about 210,000 clones, around 86% seen once. The material sequenced was PBMCs or T cells enriched from blood (not recorded which). These receptors were taken from a man aged 40-55 years with acute COVID-19.

The V gene is TRBV30, the J gene TRBJ1-6, with D unclear. Between the trimmed V and J ends, which lost 3 bases and 8 bases, there was a span of 5 bases. Germline values: CDR1 GTSNPN, CDR2 SVGIG (reference sequence). This CDR3 is built from 11 residues. CDR3 DNA sequence: TGTGCCTGGAGGCAGTATTCACCCCTCCACTTT. Translation: CAWRQYSPLHF.

The chain uses TRBV28 and TRBJ2-1; 7 bases are shared with TRBD1. J gave up 4 bases and V 7 bases, and 4 bases lay outside the gene matches. The CDR3 covers 13 residues. CDR1 and CDR2 (germline): MDHEN, SYDVKM. In nucleotides, the CDR3 is TGTGCCAGCAAGGGGGCAGGTTACAATGAGCAGTTCTTC. It translates to CASKGAGYNEQFF.

V is TRBV5-4 and J is TRBJ1-5; TRBD1 might be the D (5 bases). Trimming took off 0 bases at V and 9 bases at J, with 13 bases between the two ends. The V gene's germline CDR1 is SGHNT and CDR2 YYREEE (reference sequence). The CDR3 covers 14 residues. CDR3 sequence: CASSLDGGSAPQHF. The CDR3 DNA reads TGTGCCAGCAGCTTGGATGGGGGGAGTGCGCCCCAGCATTTT.

V gene TRBV30 combines with J gene TRBJ1-6; D might be TRBD1 (5 bases). The CDR3 length is 16 residues. Trimming took off 4 bases at V and 1 base at J, with 14 bases between the two ends. Per germline, CDR1 GTSNPN and CDR2 SVGIG (reference sequence). CDR3 in amino acids: CAWNPDGGSYNSPLHF. The CDR3 DNA reads as TGTGCCTGGAATCCCGACGGGGGTTCCTATAATTCACCCCTCCACTTT.

This clone was counted a few times. The rearrangement links TRBV6-6 to TRBJ2-1; 11 bases are shared with TRBD2. Germline V gene sequence: CDR1 MNHNY, CDR2 SVGAGI (reference sequence). V dropped 2 bases and J dropped 8; count of bases not matched to a gene: 8. This CDR3 has 16 residues. In nucleotides, the CDR3 is TGTGCCAGCAGTTACCGACAACTAGCGGGAGTGGATGAGCAGTTCTTC. Translation gives CASSYRQLAGVDEQFF.

This sequence joins TRBV18 and TRBJ2-7; TRBD2 aligns across 7 bases. Unmatched junction bases numbered 6, after V lost 5 bases and J lost 5 bases. This CDR3 contains 13 residues. Germline V gene data show CDR1 as KGHSH and CDR2 as LQKENI. DNA for the CDR3: TGTGCCAGCTCAATCAGCGGGAAGGACGAGCAGTACTTC. Amino acid sequence: CASSISGKDEQYF.

This clone was counted once. V usage is TRBV2 and J usage is TRBJ1-2, with a weak D call TRBD1 (5 bases). The CDR3 sequence is 15 residues long. In germline, CDR1 is SNHLY, CDR2 FYNNEI. V was cut by 0 bases and J by 4 bases, with 12 bases left in between. In nucleotides, the CDR3 is TGTGCCAGCAGTGAAGCAGGGGCGGGGAGCTATGGCTACACCTTC. Translation gives CASSEAGAGSYGYTF.

This clone showed up just a few times. V and J are TRBV7-9 and TRBJ2-5, with 12 bases aligning to TRBD2. V shed 5 bases, J shed 2 bases, and the junction held 3 bases outside the gene matches. CDR1 and CDR2 from the germline V gene are SEHNR and FQNEAQ (reference sequence). The CDR3 length is 15 residues. In DNA form, the CDR3 reads TGTGCCAGCAGCATACTAGCGGGAGGTCAAGAGACCCAGTACTTC. Translated, it gives CASSILAGGQETQYF.

The J gene is TRBJ2-7, the V gene TRBV7-7; D ambiguous. This CDR3 is 13 amino acids long. Germline lookup yields CDR1 SSHAT and CDR2 FNYEAQ (reference sequence). The germline V and J ends were trimmed by 5 bases and 6 bases, with 14 bases remaining between them. DNA of the CDR3: TGTGCCAGCAGCGCCGAGGCCCTTGGCGAGCAGTACTTC. This gives the protein CASSAEALGEQYF.

CDR3 nucleotide sequence: TGTGCCAGCAGCCAAGAAGGAAGCGGGTATAGCGGCTACACCTTC. This gives the protein CASSQEGSGYSGYTF. The chain employs TRBV3-1 (or the pseudogene TRBV3-2) and TRBJ1-2; D is unresolved. This CDR3 spans 15 amino acids. V was cut by 0 bases and J by 8 bases, with 16 bases left in between. Germline V gene data show CDR1 as LGHDT and CDR2 as YNNKEL (reference sequence).

The rearrangement links TRBV7-3 to TRBJ2-7, with TRBD2 matching over 9 bases. CDR3 length: 16 amino acids. Germline V CDR1 and CDR2: SGHTA, FQGTGA. Trimming cost V 2 bases and J 1 base; bases outside gene matches: 6. The DNA of the CDR3 is TGTGCCAGCAGCTTAGGTCCCCTAGCGGGATCCTACGAGCAGTACTTC. The encoded protein is CASSLGPLAGSYEQYF.

The chain combines TRBV28 with TRBJ1-2; maybe TRBD1 (6 bases). The CDR3 consists of 15 residues. CDR1 MDHEN and CDR2 SYDVKM come from the germline V gene. V was clipped by 7 bases and J by 8 bases, with 23 bases between them. The CDR3 sequence: CASNEGGVMGYGYTF. The CDR3 nucleotides read TGTGCCAGCAACGAAGGGGGGGTAATGGGATACGGCTACACCTTC.